This T cell receptor (beta chain) comes out of a study of T cells after yellow fever vaccination. UMIs were added to TCR cDNA along with a universal primer site when it was made by 5'RACE template switching. TCRdb reanalysed the 5' RACE reads using MiXCR and keeps one entry per CDR3 protein. The sample contains a few hundred thousand distinct CDR3 sequences, 6.8% of which appear only once. Of note for this clonotype: Its antigen is currently unknown.

General observations from the study: Although the secondary response was weaker, it peaked faster, at day 5 versus 15. Abundant bulk-derived clonotypes could contaminate FACS-sorted repertoires. The study re-detected most primary-vaccination clones after the booster (approximately 97% CD4, roughly 91% CD8).

This CDR3 has 14 amino acids. Trimming took off 2 bases at V and 6 bases at J, with 14 bases between the two ends. The V call is TRBV12-3 or TRBV12-4, the J call TRBJ2-7; D uncertain. The sample in question was PBMCs, obtained about 41 days after the first yellow fever vaccination. The source of this sequence is a man in his late teens or twenties who received the YFV17D yellow fever vaccine. The DNA for the CDR3 is TGTGCCAGCAGTTTAAGTGGAAAGGTGGGCGAGCAGTACGTC. This encodes CASSLSGKVGEQYV.